The entry below describes one TCR beta chain. Its antigen is still unknown. Sequenced by immunoSEQ multiplex PCR; TCRdb stores in-frame clones only, minus some. Of about 3,500 clones in the sample, 80% to 85% were seen once. The source of the sample is a study of immune cell composition in non-small cell lung cancer. Study-level results: Dominant in vivo tumour-associated clones were not shown to share tumour-reactive sequences.

CDR1 and CDR2 from the germline V gene are SQVTM and ANQGSEA. The CDR3 totals 13 residues. V shed 4 bases and J shed 0 bases, with 9 bases lying between them. Normal lung was taken at the farthest possible site, at least 3 cm from tumour. Genomic DNA came from frozen unsorted single-cell suspensions. The chain employs TRBV29-1 and TRBJ1-1; D gene unclear. The sequence was obtained from a human donor with non-small cell lung cancer. Sequencing was done on a sample of non-adjacent lung tissue. For the CDR3, the DNA is TGCAGCGTTGGAATTAGCATGAACACTGAAGCTTTCTTT. Its protein is CSVGISMNTEAFF. The complete variable domain, with remaining parts taken from reference TRBV29-1 and TRBJ1-1, reads SAVISQKPSRDICQRGTSLTIQCQVDSQVTMMFWYRQQPGQSLTLIATANQGSEATYESGFVIDKFPISRPNLTFSTLTVSNMSPEDSSIYLCSVGISMNTEAFFGQGTRLTVV.